These 14 T cell receptor beta chains share one sample of origin, sequenced in a study of CD4 T cells in relation to SARS-CoV-2 and coronaviruses. Before the COVID-19 pandemic, during about 2011-2019, CD4+ T cells were taken from unexposed donors. Using immunoSEQ multiplex PCR, the repertoire was profiled, and TCRdb retains in-frame clones only, with some absent. The table shows around 65,000 clones, with over 80% occurring only once. Sequencing was done on a sample of memory CD4+ T cells from PBMCs. The origin of the receptors is a human donor in good health.

This clone came up a few times. The rearrangement uses TRBV7-8 and TRBJ2-3; TRBD1 agrees at 9 bases. Germline trimming cut 8 bases from V and 0 bases from J; bases unmatched to any gene: 3. Looked up from germline, CDR1 is SGHVS and CDR2 is FQNEAQ. The CDR3 sequence is 14 residues long. CDR3 sequence reads: CASGGTGSTDTQYF. For the CDR3, the DNA is TGTGCCAGCGGTGGGACAGGGAGCACAGATACGCAGTATTTT.

The chain combines TRBV7-2 with TRBJ2-7; perhaps TRBD1 as D (5 bases). Trimming removed 2 bases from V and 1 base from J, with 9 bases in between. This CDR3 is built from 14 residues. Germline CDR1 SGHTA, CDR2 FQGNSA. Here the CDR3 DNA reads TGTGCCAGCAGCTTATTAGGGGTATCCTACGAGCAGTACTTC. Translation: CASSLLGVSYEQYF.

The chain has TRBV4-1 and TRBJ1-1; TRBD1 aligns across 10 bases. CDR3 size: 17 residues. The junction had 9 bases not matched to a gene; V was cut back by 4 bases and J by 1 base. Germline V gene sequence: CDR1 MGHRA, CDR2 YSYEKL. The CDR3, as DNA: TGCGCCAGCAGCCCCGGACAGGGGGGTAGTGAGAACACTGAAGCTTTCTTT. This encodes CASSPGQGGSENTEAFF.

Only one count was recorded for this clone. The J gene is TRBJ1-3, the V gene TRBV11-2; D remains unclear. The germline gives CDR1 SGHAT, CDR2 FQNNGV. V was shortened by 5 bases and J by 3 bases, with 14 bases between the two germline ends. The CDR3 is 15 amino acids. The CDR3 sequence is CASSLQDVYGNTIYF. For the CDR3, the DNA is TGTGCCAGCAGCCTCCAGGACGTTTATGGAAACACCATATATTTT. The whole variable domain, filled in from reference TRBV11-2 and TRBJ1-3, reads EAGVAQSPRYKIIEKRQSVAFWCNPISGHATLYWYQQILGQGPKLLIQFQNNGVVDDSQLPKDRFSAERLKGVDSTLKIQPAKLEDSAVYLCASSLQDVYGNTIYFGEGSWLTVV.

This chain uses TRBV5-4 with TRBJ2-3, with 7 bases fitting TRBD2. CDR1 is SGHNT and CDR2 is YYREEE in the germline V gene (reference sequence). Unmatched junction bases numbered 4, after V lost 2 bases and J lost 4 bases. The CDR3 loop spans 14 amino acids. The CDR3 DNA reads TGTGCCAGCAGCTTTGGGGGAGGGGCAGATACGCAGTATTTT. Translation: CASSFGGGADTQYF.

The chain carries TRBV19 and TRBJ2-7; D may be TRBD1 (5 bases). Germline lookup yields CDR1 LNHDA and CDR2 SQIVND (reference sequence). The CDR3 runs 14 residues. Trimming took 5 bases from V and 3 from J, leaving 14 bases between them. The CDR3 region has the DNA TGTGCCAGTAGTTTAAAGGGCAGGGACTACGAGCAGTACTTC. This gives the protein CASSLKGRDYEQYF.

The chain couples TRBV5-1 to TRBJ2-7; 7 bases align to TRBD2. V shed 2 bases, J shed 4 bases, and the junction held 12 bases outside the gene matches. The CDR3 is made up of 16 amino acids. From germline, CDR1 is SGHRS and CDR2 YFSETQ. The CDR3 is CASSFGLGAGRYEQYF. CDR3 bases: TGCGCCAGCAGCTTTGGTCTAGGAGCGGGAAGGTACGAGCAGTACTTC.

The rearrangement links TRBV3-1 (or the pseudogene TRBV3-2) to TRBJ2-7; 7 bases match TRBD1. The CDR3 spans 13 residues. Germline CDR1 reads LGHDT; CDR2 reads YNNKEL (reference sequence). V was clipped by 4 bases and J by 4 bases; unmatched bases: 4. This CDR3 is CASSLRQGYEQYF. CDR3 nucleotides: TGTGCCAGCAGCCTCCGACAGGGTTACGAGCAGTACTTC.

The rearrangement links TRBV3-1 (or the pseudogene TRBV3-2) to TRBJ1-3; 7 bases align to TRBD1. The junction had 13 bases not matched to a gene; V was cut back by 3 bases and J by 14 bases. Germline V gene lookup returns CDR1 LGHDT and CDR2 YNNKEL (reference sequence). There are 14 residues in the CDR3. Here the CDR3 reads CASSQRGLESLVYF. The CDR3 DNA sequence: TGTGCCAGCAGCCAGAGGGGGCTTGAATCTTTAGTATATTTT.

V and J are TRBV7-8 and TRBJ2-3; the D gene is possibly TRBD2 (6 bases). The germline gives CDR1 SGHVS, CDR2 FQNEAQ. V was cut by 1 base and J by 3 bases, with 8 bases left in between. CDR3 size: 14 residues. The CDR3 sequence: CASSLGRGTDTQYF. CDR3 DNA: TGTGCCAGCAGCTTAGGGCGGGGAACAGATACGCAGTATTTT.

The rearrangement joins TRBV5-1 to TRBJ1-5; no clear D. This CDR3 is built from 13 residues. The germline V gene encodes CDR1 SGHRS and CDR2 YFSETQ. V was cut by 0 bases and J by 8 bases, with 9 bases left in between. CDR3 coding DNA: TGCGCCAGCAGCTTGGGGTTTGAGGAGCCCCAGCATTTT. Amino acid sequence: CASSLGFEEPQHF.

The chain couples TRBV2 to TRBJ2-7; TRBD1 is a possible D gene (6 bases). CDR1 and CDR2 from the germline V gene are SNHLY and FYNNEI. The CDR3 sequence is 14 residues long. V lost 7 bases to trimming and J lost 2 bases, with 15 bases between them. CDR3 nucleotide sequence: TGTGCCAGCATTGAGAGGGACACTACCTACGAGCAGTACTTC. Its protein product is CASIERDTTYEQYF. The full variable domain, with the rest looked up from reference TRBV2 and TRBJ2-7, is EPEVTQTPSHQVTQMGQEVILRCVPISNHLYFYWYRQILGQKVEFLVSFYNNEISEKSEIFDDQFSVERPDGSNFTLKIRSTKLEDSAMYFCASIERDTTYEQYFGPGTRLTVT.

This chain connects TRBV20-1 to TRBJ2-3; TRBD2 matches 12 bases. The CDR3 spans 15 residues. Germline V gene data show CDR1 as DFQATT and CDR2 as SNEGSKA (reference sequence). The V gene end was trimmed by 3 bases and the J gene end by 0 bases; junction bases not matched to a gene: 1. The DNA for the CDR3 is TGCAGTGCTAGTGGACTAGCGGGGAGCACAGATACGCAGTATTTT. It yields the protein CSASGLAGSTDTQYF.

The V gene is TRBV4-3, the J gene TRBJ1-4, with 9 bases identical to TRBD1. Per germline, CDR1 LGHNA and CDR2 YSLEER. Trimming took 2 bases from V and 4 from J; bases not matched to a gene: 2. This CDR3 is 15 amino acids long. CDR3 in amino acids: CASSQHRGLNEKLFF. The CDR3 DNA reads TGCGCCAGCAGCCAACACAGGGGGCTTAATGAAAAACTGTTTTTT.